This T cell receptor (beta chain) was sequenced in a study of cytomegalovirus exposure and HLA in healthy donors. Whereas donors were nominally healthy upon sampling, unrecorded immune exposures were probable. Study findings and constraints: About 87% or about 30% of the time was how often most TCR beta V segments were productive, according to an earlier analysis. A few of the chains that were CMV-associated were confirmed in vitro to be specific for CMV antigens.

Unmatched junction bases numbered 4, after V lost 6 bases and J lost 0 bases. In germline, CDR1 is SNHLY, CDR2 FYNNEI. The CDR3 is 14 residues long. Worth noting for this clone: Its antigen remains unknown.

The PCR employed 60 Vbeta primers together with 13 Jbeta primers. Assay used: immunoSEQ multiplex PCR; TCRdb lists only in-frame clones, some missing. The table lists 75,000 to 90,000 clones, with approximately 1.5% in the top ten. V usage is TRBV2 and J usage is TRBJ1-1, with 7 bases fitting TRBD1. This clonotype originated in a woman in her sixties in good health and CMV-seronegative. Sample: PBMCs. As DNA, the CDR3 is TGTGCCAGCAGCCAGGACAGGTTGAACACTGAAGCTTTCTTT. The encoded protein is CASSQDRLNTEAFF.